This TCR beta chain is drawn from a study of blood T cell repertoires in COVID-19. Using immunoSEQ multiplex PCR, the repertoire was profiled, and TCRdb retains in-frame clones only, with some absent. The data contain roughly 250,000 clones, 70% to 90% of them singletons. There are 13 residues in the CDR3. Germline V gives CDR1 KGHDR, CDR2 SFDVKD. V dropped 2 bases and J dropped 4 bases, with 4 bases sitting between them. The sample comprised PBMCs or T cells enriched from blood (not recorded which). This clonotype was sampled from a man aged 50 to 60 who had been exposed to COVID-19. The chain is built from TRBV24-1 and TRBJ1-4; D gene unclear. Written as DNA, the CDR3 is TGTGCCACCAGTGATTATAATAATGAAAAACTGTTTTTT. It codes for CATSDYNNEKLFF.